Sequencing of this T cell receptor (beta chain) was carried out in a study of early T cells in non-severe SARS-CoV-2 infection. A single record per CDR3 protein comes from TCRdb applying MiXCR to the 5' RACE reads. The sample has some 96,000 distinct CDR3 sequences, roughly 13% seen once. Sequencing input: whole blood. The receptor was isolated from an adult who was a healthcare worker with PCR-confirmed SARS-CoV-2 infection or an uninfected control (not recorded which).

In nucleotides, the CDR3 is TGTGCCAGCAGTTACTCGTTAATGGGGGCCTACGAGCAGTACTTC. Protein product: CASSYSLMGAYEQYF. V is TRBV6-5 and J is TRBJ2-7, with D perhaps assigned TRBD1 or TRBD2 (5 bases each). Germline V lookup: CDR1 MNHEY, CDR2 SVGAGI. The V gene lost 0 bases and the J gene lost 2 bases, with 11 bases spanning the gap. The CDR3 contains 15 residues.